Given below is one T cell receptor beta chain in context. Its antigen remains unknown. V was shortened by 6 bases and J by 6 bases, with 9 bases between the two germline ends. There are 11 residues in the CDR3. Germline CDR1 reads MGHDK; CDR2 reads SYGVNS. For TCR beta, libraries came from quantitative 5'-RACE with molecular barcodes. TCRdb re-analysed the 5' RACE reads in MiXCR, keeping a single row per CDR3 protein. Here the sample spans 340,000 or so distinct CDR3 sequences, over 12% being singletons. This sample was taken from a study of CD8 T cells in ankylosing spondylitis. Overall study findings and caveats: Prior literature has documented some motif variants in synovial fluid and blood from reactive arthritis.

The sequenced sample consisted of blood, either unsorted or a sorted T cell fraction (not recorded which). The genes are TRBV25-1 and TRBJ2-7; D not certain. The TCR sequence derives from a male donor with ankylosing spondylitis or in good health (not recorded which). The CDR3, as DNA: TGTGCCAGCAGGAGTAGTGGCGAGCAGTACTTC. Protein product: CASRSSGEQYF.